This T cell receptor (beta chain) was sequenced in a study of CD8 T cells in Susac syndrome. There are 15 residues in the CDR3. The J segment lost 2 bases and the V segment lost 3 bases, leaving 0 bases of the junction unmatched. CDR1 and CDR2 (germline): MNHNS, SASEGT. Random hexamers primed reverse transcription of about 0.5 to 1 ug RNA. Using its own MiXCR run on the immunoSEQ multiplex PCR reads, TCRdb lists one record per CDR3 protein. The sample includes fewer than 350,000 distinct CDR3 sequences, about 91% of them seen just once. The sequenced material came from CD8+ T cells from PBMCs. The chain uses TRBV6-1 and TRBJ2-3; 12 bases match TRBD1. This receptor was obtained from a human donor with multiple sclerosis. The CDR3 sequence: CASSEGQGATDTQYF. CDR3 DNA sequence: TGTGCCAGCAGTGAGGGACAGGGGGCCACAGATACGCAGTATTTT.